The 20 T cell receptor beta chains in this list originate from one sample, sequenced in a study of blood T cells in healthy people across ages (dated by TCRdb to between 2014 and 2016). The library was built by means of 5' RACE. Sequencing was carried out with an Illumina HiSeq 2500. A second PCR of roughly 7 to 11 cycles was run with a J-beta primer mix and a sample-barcoded 5' primer. TCRdb handled the public reads itself, with Q25 trimming in fastp and clone calling in MiXCR, and kept productive beta chains. Identical CDR3 protein sequences are pooled into one entry, listed with their most common genes and DNA. Here the sample has about 1.1 million distinct CDR3 sequences; 35% to 40% occur a single time. Together, the top ten hold approximately 14% of the sample. The specimen sequenced was blood. These receptor sequences come from a man younger than 35 in good health.

Only a few counts were recorded for this clonotype. Being one base from a much bigger clone, this may be a read error. This chain links TRBV29-1 with TRBJ2-1; the D gene is possibly TRBD2 (5 bases). V gave up 7 bases and J gave up 2 bases, with 12 bases separating them. The CDR3 extends over 13 amino acids. Looked up from germline, CDR1 is SQVTM and CDR2 is ANQGSEA. The CDR3 sequence is CSGVGSAYNEQFF. DNA for the CDR3: TGCAGCGGTGTAGGGAGTGCCTACAATGAGCAGTTCTTC.

This chain connects TRBV7-9 to TRBJ2-2; 7 positions match TRBD1. CDR3 length equals 16 residues. With V trimmed by 3 bases and J by 0 bases, 4 bases remained unmatched. CDR1 and CDR2 (germline): SEHNR, FQNEAQ (reference sequence). CDR3 bases: TGTGCCAGCAGCTTCGACAGGGCAACGAACACCGGGGAGCTGTTTTTT. This sequence encodes CASSFDRATNTGELFF.

This clonotype was picked up a small number of times. This chain joins TRBV3-1 and TRBJ1-1; 8 bases align to TRBD1. This CDR3 spans 15 amino acids. Germline V gene data show CDR1 as LGHDT and CDR2 as YNNKEL (reference sequence). With V trimmed by 2 bases and J by 3 bases, 5 bases remained unmatched. As DNA, the CDR3 is TGTGCCAGCAGCCAATACCGGGACAGGTACACTGAAGCTTTCTTT. Translated, it gives CASSQYRDRYTEAFF.

Comments on this clonotype: A junction end diverges from the germline sequence, so it may reflect a read error. The DNA of the CDR3 is TGTGCCAACAGTTTAGGGGGCAGCTCCTACAATGAGCAGTTCTTC. Its translation is CANSLGGSSYNEQFF. The rearrangement uses TRBV12-3 or TRBV12-4 and TRBJ2-1, with 7 positions matching TRBD1. The CDR3 contains 15 residues.

Details on this clonotype: A much bigger clone sits one base away, suggesting this may be a read error. V is TRBV29-1 and J is TRBJ1-2, with a weak D call TRBD1 (6 bases). The CDR3 consists of 12 residues. The germline gives CDR1 SQVTM, CDR2 ANQGSEA. Trimming removed 8 bases at V and 3 bases at J, with 13 bases between. The CDR3 here is CSNDRSDYGYTF. For the CDR3, the DNA is TGCAGCAACGACAGGTCGGACTATGGCTACACCTTC. The full variable domain, its missing parts supplied by reference TRBV29-1 and TRBJ1-2, is SAVISQKPSRDICQRGTSLTIQCQVDSQVTMMFWYRQQPGQSLTLIATANQGSEATYESGFVIDKFPISRPNLTFSTLTVSNMSPEDSSIYLCSNDRSDYGYTFGSGTRLTVV.

The genes are TRBV4-2 and TRBJ2-1; 8 nucleotides match TRBD1. V was clipped by 0 bases and J by 9 bases; unmatched bases: 13. Per germline, CDR1 LGHNA and CDR2 YNFKEQ. The length of the CDR3 is 17 residues. The CDR3 DNA sequence: TGTGCCAGCAGCCAAGATTTGGTCCAGGGGGCGTATAGTGAGCAGTTCTTC. Protein product: CASSQDLVQGAYSEQFF.

V is TRBV6-2 or TRBV6-3 and J is TRBJ1-3; D is possibly TRBD1 (6 bases). V lost 10 bases to trimming and J lost 4 bases, with 14 bases between them. The germline V gene has CDR1 MNHEY and CDR2 SVGEGT. The CDR3 covers 13 residues. In nucleotides, the CDR3 is TGTGCCACCGAGGGACATTCGGGAAACACCATATATTTT. It is translated as CATEGHSGNTIYF.

The V gene is TRBV14, the J gene TRBJ2-1; D ambiguous. CDR1 is SGHDN, CDR2 FVKESK, per germline. The CDR3 totals 16 residues. Trimming cost V 2 bases and J 5 bases, with 16 bases left between them. In DNA form, the CDR3 reads TGTGCCAGCAGCCAACACACCTGGGTCAACGACAATGAGCAGTTCTTC. Amino acid sequence: CASSQHTWVNDNEQFF.

Note on this clonotype: One end of the junction does not line up with germline, which may come from a read error. The chain couples TRBV20-1 to TRBJ2-1; 12 bases match TRBD2. The CDR3 length is 14 residues. CDR1 and CDR2 (germline): DFQATT, SNEGSKA (reference sequence). In DNA form, the CDR3 reads TGCAGTGCTAGAGGGACTAGCGGGAACAATGGGCAGTTCTTC. Amino acid sequence: CSARGTSGNNGQFF.

The chain employs TRBV6-1 and TRBJ2-7; 8 bases agree with TRBD2. The end of the DNA fits TRBJ2-5 better, so the J call may be wrong. The CDR3 is 14 residues long. The V gene's germline CDR1 is MNHNS and CDR2 SASEGT. CDR3 region: CASSDSGREGTQYF. The CDR3 bases are TGTGCCAGCAGTGACTCAGGACGGGAGGGGACCCAGTACTTC.

This clonotype came up a few times. The rearrangement uses TRBV12-3 or TRBV12-4 and TRBJ1-6; 7 nucleotides line up with TRBD1. The CDR3 sequence is 15 residues long. V dropped 3 bases and J dropped 8; count of bases not matched to a gene: 7. As DNA, the CDR3 is TGTGCCAGCAGTTTTACTCTAGGGGGCGATTCACCCCTCCACTTT. This encodes CASSFTLGGDSPLHF.

The chain uses TRBV20-1 and TRBJ2-2, with 9 bases lining up with TRBD1. There are 14 residues in the CDR3. V lost 6 bases and J lost 3; bases outside the gene matches: 5. Germline V gene lookup returns CDR1 DFQATT and CDR2 SNEGSKA (reference sequence). The CDR3 sequence is CSATRTGDTGELFF. The CDR3 nucleotides are TGCAGTGCCACTCGGACAGGGGACACCGGGGAGCTGTTTTTT.

This chain connects TRBV12-3 or TRBV12-4 to TRBJ2-3; no reliable D call. V was shortened by 6 bases and J by 2 bases, with 15 bases between the two germline ends. The CDR3 covers 15 residues. The CDR3 coding sequence is TGTGCCAGCAGGGCCGGCTCAACACACACAGATACGCAGTATTTT. Its protein is CASRAGSTHTDTQYF.

The chain links TRBV7-9 to TRBJ1-1; 12 bases line up with TRBD1. The CDR3 totals 17 residues. CDR1 and CDR2 (germline): SEHNR, FQNEAQ (reference sequence). J gave up 1 base and V 3 bases, and 6 bases lay outside the gene matches. CDR3: CASSFLPGQGANTEAFF. The DNA of the CDR3 is TGTGCCAGCAGCTTTTTACCGGGACAGGGGGCGAACACTGAAGCTTTCTTT.

The chain combines TRBV6-2 or TRBV6-3 with TRBJ1-2; D remains unclear. The CDR3 length is 12 residues. Germline CDR1 reads MNHEY; CDR2 reads SVGEGT. Trimming pared 8 bases from V and 4 bases from J, leaving 11 bases between. For the CDR3, the DNA is TGTGCCAGCGGACTACGCGGCTATGGCTACACCTTC. The encoded protein is CASGLRGYGYTF.

This clonotype was seen more than once but under ten times. CDR3 protein: CASSPSQGGTEAFF. The CDR3, as DNA: TGTGCCAGCAGTCCGAGCCAGGGAGGCACTGAAGCTTTCTTT. This chain links TRBV6-5 with TRBJ1-1; maybe TRBD1 (5 bases). Trimming shortened V by 5 bases and J by 4 bases, and 14 bases separated the two germline ends. The CDR3 covers 14 residues. The germline CDR1 and CDR2 sequences are MNHEY and SVGAGI.

The gene calls are TRBV14 and TRBJ1-1, with D hard to call. V lost 2 bases and J lost 1, with 11 bases in between. This CDR3 comprises 15 residues. From germline, CDR1 is SGHDN and CDR2 FVKESK. In nucleotides, the CDR3 is TGTGCCAGCAGCCAAACATTAAGCGGGAACACTGAAGCTTTCTTT. It codes for CASSQTLSGNTEAFF.

This clonotype was detected a few times. J is TRBJ2-3 and V is TRBV7-9; 7 bases agree with TRBD1. The CDR3 extends over 15 amino acids. Trimming at V came to 1 base and at J to 6 bases, leaving 7 bases not matched to a gene. Germline V CDR1 and CDR2: SEHNR, FQNEAQ (reference sequence). The CDR3 coding sequence is TGTGCCAGCAGCTTAGAGGGGGCTAGAGCCGATACGCAGTATTTT. Encoded protein: CASSLEGARADTQYF. Full variable domain (rest looked up from reference TRBV7-9 and TRBJ2-3): DTGVSQNPRHKITKRGQNVTFRCDPISEHNRLYWYRQTLGQGPEFLTYFQNEAQLEKSRLLSDRFSAERPKGSFSTLEIQRTEQGDSAMYLCASSLEGARADTQYFGPGTRLTVL.

V and J are TRBV3-1 and TRBJ1-2; D is undetermined. V was shortened by 0 bases and J by 4 bases, with 12 bases between the two germline ends. The CDR3 covers 15 residues. CDR1 and CDR2 from the germline V gene are LGHDT and YNNKEL (reference sequence). CDR3 sequence (DNA): TGTGCCAGCAGCCAAGAACGAGCAGGCATCTATGGCTACACCTTC. Residues: CASSQERAGIYGYTF.

This clonotype was observed at least ten times. The chain links TRBV12-3 or TRBV12-4 to TRBJ2-3; D is perhaps TRBD1 (6 bases). The CDR3 loop spans 14 amino acids. The V and J ends lost 4 bases and 1 base respectively, with 9 bases between them. The CDR3 DNA reads TGTGCCAGCAGTTGGGACACCGGCACAGATACGCAGTATTTT. It specifies CASSWDTGTDTQYF.